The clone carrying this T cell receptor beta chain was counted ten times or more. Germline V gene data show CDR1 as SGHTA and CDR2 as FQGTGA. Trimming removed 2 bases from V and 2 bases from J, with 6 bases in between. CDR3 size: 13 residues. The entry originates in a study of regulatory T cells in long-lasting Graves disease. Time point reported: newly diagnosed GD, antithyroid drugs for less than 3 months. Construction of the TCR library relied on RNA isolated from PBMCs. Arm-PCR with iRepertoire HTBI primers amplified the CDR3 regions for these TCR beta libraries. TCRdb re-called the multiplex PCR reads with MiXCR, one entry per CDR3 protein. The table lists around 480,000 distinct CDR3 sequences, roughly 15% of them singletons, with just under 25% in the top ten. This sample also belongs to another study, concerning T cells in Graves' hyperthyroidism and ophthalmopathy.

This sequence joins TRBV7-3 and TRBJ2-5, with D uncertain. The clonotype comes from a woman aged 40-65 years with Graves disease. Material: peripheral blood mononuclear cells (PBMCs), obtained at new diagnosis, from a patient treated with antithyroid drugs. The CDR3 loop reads CASSLWEQETQYF. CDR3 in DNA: TGTGCCAGCAGCTTATGGGAACAAGAGACCCAGTACTTC.